This is a list of T cell receptor beta chains from one sample in a study of blood T cells in healthy people across ages. TCRdb recomputed calls from the 5' RACE reads with MiXCR, one row per CDR3 protein. The sample has about 640,000 distinct CDR3 sequences, 58% seen once. Sequenced: blood. These receptors were taken from a man in his 60s in good health. CDR3s include the opening cysteine and the closing phenylalanine or tryptophan. A D gene is named only where the DNA matches it firmly. Expanded clones get a size class; other rows say once, few or many, or leave the size out.

V gene	clone size	D gene	J gene	CDR3 DNA	CDR3 protein
TRBV27	NA	NA	TRBJ2-5	TGTGCCAGCAGTTACGGGAGTGAGGAGACCCAGTACTTC	CASSYGSEETQYF
TRBV5-1	NA	NA	TRBJ1-4	TGCGCCAGCAGCCGGACGGGTAATAATGAAAAACTGTTTTTT	CASSRTGNNEKLFF
TRBV29-1	NA	TRBD1	TRBJ1-6	TGCAGCGTGAGTGGGGACAGGAATTCACCCCTCCACTTT	CSVSGDRNSPLHF
TRBV20-1	NA	NA	TRBJ2-3	TGCAGTGCTAGAGGGTCCGCCCGTTCAGATACGCAGTATTTT	CSARGSARSDTQYF
TRBV3-1	NA	TRBD2	TRBJ2-1	TGTGCCAGCAGCCAGAGCGGGGGGGCAGGGGAGCAGTTCTTC	CASSQSGGAGEQFF
TRBV28	NA	NA	TRBJ2-1	TGTGCCAGCAGTATGGGTAGGGCGGGGCGGTACAATGAGCAGTTCTTC	CASSMGRAGRYNEQFF
TRBV20-1	NA	NA	TRBJ2-4	TGCAGTGCTCCTACTACAGGATATAACCTAGCCAAAAACATTCAGTACTTC	CSAPTTGYNLAKNIQYF
TRBV3-1	NA	NA	TRBJ2-7	TGTGCCAGCAGCCCCGGACCTTTTAGGTCCGAGCAGTACTTC	CASSPGPFRSEQYF
TRBV6-1	NA	NA	TRBJ2-5	TGTGCCAGCAGTGCAACAGAGACCCAGTACTTC	CASSATETQYF
TRBV7-9	few	NA	TRBJ2-7	TGTGCCAGCAGCACAGAACAGGGTACCCACGAGCAGTACTTC	CASSTEQGTHEQYF
TRBV15	NA	NA	TRBJ2-7	TGTGCCACCAGCAGAGATTTGCTACAGGGAGCCTACGAGCAGTACTTC	CATSRDLLQGAYEQYF
TRBV20-1	NA	NA	TRBJ1-1	TGCAGTGCAGACCAGGGCATAAACACTGAAGCTTTCTTT	CSADQGINTEAFF
TRBV6-2/TRBV6-3	NA	TRBD1	TRBJ1-5	TGTGCCACCAAACAGGGGACAGGGGTCGGCAATCAGCCCCAGCATTTT	CATKQGTGVGNQPQHF
TRBV25-1	NA	TRBD1	TRBJ2-5	TGTGCCAGCACCTCCTCCGGGACAGAAGAGACCCGGTACTTC	CASTSSGTEETRYF